A single count supports the clone carrying this T cell receptor (beta chain). The target antigen is unknown. The sample is drawn from a study of T cells after yellow fever vaccination. About the research overall: Preparation of the low-cell-number fractions used SMART-Seq v4 Ultra Low Input. Study-level points and caveats: Only a small proportion of the clonotypes turned up in both the CD4 and the CD8 compartments, likely arising from convergent recombination. The secondary T-cell response peaked on day 5, not day 15, but was weaker.

The J segment lost 0 bases and the V segment lost 4 bases, leaving 6 bases of the junction unmatched. This CDR3 contains 16 residues. Germline assignment: CDR1 SGHNT and CDR2 YYREEE (reference sequence). The authors made TCR cDNA by 5'RACE template switching, adding a universal primer site and UMIs. TCRdb re-analysed the 5' RACE reads in MiXCR, keeping a single row per CDR3 protein. The data contain under 550,000 distinct CDR3 sequences, just over 20% of them singletons. The source was PBMCs, collected about 21 days after the first yellow fever vaccination. The chain carries TRBV5-4 and TRBJ2-2; 7 bases fit TRBD2. The sequence was obtained from a man between 18 and 35 years old who received the YFV17D yellow fever vaccine. CDR3 nucleotide sequence: TGTGCCAGCAGCCGAGGGGAGGGCTCGAACACCGGGGAGCTGTTTTTT. It is translated as CASSRGEGSNTGELFF.